Listed below are T cell receptor beta chains from one sample, sequenced in a study of shared clonotypes between healthy human individuals. Sequencing was performed with immunoSEQ multiplex PCR; in TCRdb, only in-frame clones are kept and a portion is missing. The table has around 530,000 clones, around 78% seen once. Material for sequencing was PBMCs. The receptors derive from a woman aged 40 to 55 in good health. Some clones in this sample may be carry-over from other donors' samples. Each CDR3 is given with its conserved first and last residue. A D gene is named only where the DNA matches it firmly. Rows give clone size only sometimes, using once, few, many, or a class for an expanded clone.

CDR3,DNA,J,D,V,size
CASPSLSATGETQYF,TGTGCCAGCCCCAGTCTGAGCGCAACGGGGGAGACCCAGTACTTC,TRBJ2-5,.,TRBV2,.
CASRLTGGLMDTQYF,TGCGCCAGCAGACTGACAGGGGGCCTGATGGATACGCAGTATTTT,TRBJ2-3,TRBD1,TRBV5-1,.
CASSFGTNTEAFF,TGTGCCAGCAGTTTCGGAACGAACACTGAAGCTTTCTTT,TRBJ1-1,.,TRBV11-3,.
CASSPRQPLNTGELFF,TGTGCCAGTAGTCCCCGACAGCCGTTGAACACCGGGGAGCTGTTTTTT,TRBJ2-2,.,TRBV19,.
CASSEYLNHSGNTIYF,TGCGCCAGCAGTGAGTACCTGAATCACTCTGGAAACACCATATATTTT,TRBJ1-3,.,TRBV10-1,.
CASSQDRGLPDEQFF,TGCGCCAGCAGCCAAGATCGGGGTCTCCCGGACGAGCAGTTCTTC,TRBJ2-1,.,TRBV4-3,.
CSVGGLSNSYEQYF,TGCAGCGTTGGGGGACTAAGCAACTCCTACGAGCAGTACTTC,TRBJ2-7,TRBD2,TRBV29-1,.
CASSLGPPAASANEQFF,TGCGCCAGCAGCTTGGGTCCTCCAGCAGCTAGCGCCAATGAGCAGTTCTTC,TRBJ2-1,.,TRBV5-1,.
CASSPSGSYNEQFF,TGTGCCAGCAGCCCTAGCGGGAGCTACAATGAGCAGTTCTTC,TRBJ2-1,TRBD2,TRBV4-2,.
CASSFQGTGYEQYF,TGTGCCAGCAGCTTTCAGGGGACAGGCTACGAGCAGTACTTC,TRBJ2-7,TRBD1,TRBV7-8,.
CASTPSRQGNQPQHF,TGTGCCAGTACCCCCTCCCGACAGGGCAATCAGCCCCAGCATTTT,TRBJ1-5,.,TRBV19,.
CASSLSQGQETQYF,TGTGCCAGCAGTTTATCCCAGGGCCAAGAGACCCAGTACTTC,TRBJ2-5,.,TRBV28,.
CASSFYVVSKGRGSNQPQHF,TGTGCCAGCAGTTTTTACGTGGTTTCCAAGGGGCGAGGAAGCAATCAGCCCCAGCATTTT,TRBJ1-5,.,TRBV28,once
CASSRTPPILNEQFF,TGTGCCAGCAGTCGGACTCCCCCTATTTTAAATGAGCAGTTCTTC,TRBJ2-1,.,TRBV2,.
CASSRSPGQGFDF,TGTGCCAGCAGTCGCAGTCCGGGACAGGGTTTTGATTTT,TRBJ2-3,TRBD1,TRBV28,.
CASSEGKRGLLETQYF,TGTGCCAGCAGTGAGGGAAAGAGGGGGCTATTGGAGACCCAGTACTTC,TRBJ2-5,TRBD1,TRBV6-1,.
CASSLVVSKEGGYTF,TGTGCCAGCAGCTTAGTCGTGTCGAAGGAAGGTGGCTACACCTTC,TRBJ1-2,.,TRBV7-9,few
CASSWKRDTEAFF,TGTGCCAGCAGTTGGAAGAGGGACACTGAAGCTTTCTTT,TRBJ1-1,.,TRBV27,few
CASSPTSGGETQYF,TGTGCCAGTAGTCCGACTAGCGGGGGGGAGACCCAGTACTTC,TRBJ2-5,TRBD2,TRBV19,.
CASSQDGLAIRWQFF,TGCGCCAGCAGCCAGGACGGACTAGCGATTAGGTGGCAGTTCTTC,TRBJ2-1,TRBD2,TRBV4-1,.
CASSQGSSGSPPQETQYF,TGTGCCAGCAGCCAAGGGTCTAGCGGGAGCCCCCCTCAAGAGACCCAGTACTTC,TRBJ2-5,TRBD2,TRBV4-2,.
CASSKTGVGQPQHF,TGTGCCAGTAGTAAGACAGGCGTGGGTCAGCCCCAGCATTTT,TRBJ1-5,.,TRBV19,.
CASSQSPGGGSYGYTF,TGCGCCAGCAGCCAAAGCCCCGGGGGGGGCAGCTATGGCTACACCTTC,TRBJ1-2,.,TRBV4-3,.
CAWRLGPTYEQYF,TGTGCCTGGAGGTTGGGGCCAACCTACGAGCAGTACTTC,TRBJ2-7,.,TRBV30,.
CASTSGRDSYNEQFF,TGTGCCAGCACCTCGGGACGGGACTCCTACAATGAGCAGTTCTTC,TRBJ2-1,.,TRBV2,.
CAISESADTGELFF,TGTGCCATCAGTGAGTCGGCGGACACCGGGGAGCTGTTTTTT,TRBJ2-2,.,TRBV10-3,few
CSVENLGRDLEAFF,TGCAGCGTTGAAAATTTGGGCCGAGACCTTGAAGCTTTCTTT,TRBJ1-1,.,TRBV29-1,.
CAWSVRFSDEQFF,TGTGCCTGGAGTGTCCGGTTCTCCGATGAGCAGTTCTTC,TRBJ2-1,.,TRBV30,.
CAISGSPTNTGELFF,TGTGCCATCAGTGGATCTCCGACGAACACCGGGGAGCTGTTTTTT,TRBJ2-2,.,TRBV10-3,.
CASSLGRARDTQYF,TGTGCCAGCAGCCTCGGGAGGGCTCGTGATACGCAGTATTTT,TRBJ2-3,TRBD2,TRBV27,.
CASSPSPGNTEAFF,TGTGCCAGCTCGCCATCGCCGGGGAACACTGAAGCTTTCTTT,TRBJ1-1,.,TRBV18,.
CASSYAYQETQYF,TGTGCCAGCAGTTACGCGTACCAAGAGACCCAGTACTTC,TRBJ2-5,.,TRBV28,.
CASSSFSGLYNEQFF,TGCGCCAGCAGCTCTTTTAGCGGGTTATACAATGAGCAGTTCTTC,TRBJ2-1,TRBD2,TRBV5-1,.
CASSQGQGRAGELFF,TGTGCCAGCAGCCAAGGACAGGGGAGGGCCGGGGAGCTGTTTTTT,TRBJ2-2,TRBD1,TRBV6-1,.
CAWSFYWGERDNEQFF,TGTGCCTGGAGTTTTTACTGGGGGGAGCGGGACAATGAGCAGTTCTTC,TRBJ2-1,.,TRBV30,.
CASSDSGPSTGELFF,TGCGCCAGCAGTGATTCGGGACCGAGTACCGGGGAGCTGTTTTTT,TRBJ2-2,.,TRBV10-2,.
CASSLQVVRAGELFF,TGTGCCAGCAGCTTACAGGTTGTAAGGGCCGGGGAGCTGTTTTTT,TRBJ2-2,.,TRBV5-6,.
CASKEVNYEQYF,TGTGCCAGCAAGGAGGTCAACTACGAGCAGTACTTC,TRBJ2-7,.,TRBV28,once
CASSPPDRPSPYEQYF,TGTGCCAGCTCACCACCGGACAGGCCCTCTCCATACGAGCAGTACTTC,TRBJ2-7,TRBD1,TRBV18,.
CASSLGGVSNQPQHF,TGTGCCAGCAGTTTAGGAGGAGTTAGCAATCAGCCCCAGCATTTT,TRBJ1-5,.,TRBV28,few
CASSSGETQYF,TGTGCCAGCAGCTCCGGAGAGACCCAGTACTTC,TRBJ2-5,.,TRBV7-3,once
CASSLAGDFQETQYF,TGTGCCAGCAGCCTAGCGGGAGATTTCCAAGAGACCCAGTACTTC,TRBJ2-5,TRBD2,TRBV28,.
CASSSEGRYNEQFF,TGTGCCAGCAGCTCGGAGGGCCGTTACAATGAGCAGTTCTTC,TRBJ2-1,.,TRBV11-3,few
CASSFGGQADTQYF,TGTGCCAGCAGCTTCGGTGGCCAGGCCGATACGCAGTATTTT,TRBJ2-3,.,TRBV7-9,.
CASSKDRGQYEQYF,TGTGCCAGCAGCAAGGACAGGGGGCAGTACGAGCAGTACTTC,TRBJ2-7,TRBD1,TRBV5-6,.
CASSETGANGQPQHF,TGTGCCAGCAGTGAAACGGGGGCGAATGGTCAGCCCCAGCATTTT,TRBJ1-5,.,TRBV2,.